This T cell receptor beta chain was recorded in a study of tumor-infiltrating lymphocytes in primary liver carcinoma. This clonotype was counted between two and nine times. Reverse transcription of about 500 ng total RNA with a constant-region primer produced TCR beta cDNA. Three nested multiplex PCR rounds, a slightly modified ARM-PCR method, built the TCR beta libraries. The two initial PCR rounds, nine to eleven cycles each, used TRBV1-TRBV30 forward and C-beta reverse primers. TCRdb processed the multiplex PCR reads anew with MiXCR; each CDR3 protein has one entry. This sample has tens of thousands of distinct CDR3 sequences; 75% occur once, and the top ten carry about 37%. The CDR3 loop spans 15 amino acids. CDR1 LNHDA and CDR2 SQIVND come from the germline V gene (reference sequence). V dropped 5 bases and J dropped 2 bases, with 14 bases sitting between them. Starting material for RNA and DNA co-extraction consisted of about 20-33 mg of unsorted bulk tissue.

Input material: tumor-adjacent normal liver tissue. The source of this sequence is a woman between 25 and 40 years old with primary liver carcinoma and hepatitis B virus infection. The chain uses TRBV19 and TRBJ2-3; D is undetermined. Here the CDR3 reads CASSPLGTYTDTQYF. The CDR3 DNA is TGTGCCAGTAGTCCCCTAGGCACTTACACAGATACGCAGTATTTT. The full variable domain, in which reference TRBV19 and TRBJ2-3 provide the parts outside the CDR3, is DGGITQSPKYLFRKEGQNVTLSCEQNLNHDAMYWYRQDPGQGLRLIYYSQIVNDFQKGDIAEGYSVSREKKESFPLTVTSAQKNPTAFYLCASSPLGTYTDTQYFGPGTRLTVL.